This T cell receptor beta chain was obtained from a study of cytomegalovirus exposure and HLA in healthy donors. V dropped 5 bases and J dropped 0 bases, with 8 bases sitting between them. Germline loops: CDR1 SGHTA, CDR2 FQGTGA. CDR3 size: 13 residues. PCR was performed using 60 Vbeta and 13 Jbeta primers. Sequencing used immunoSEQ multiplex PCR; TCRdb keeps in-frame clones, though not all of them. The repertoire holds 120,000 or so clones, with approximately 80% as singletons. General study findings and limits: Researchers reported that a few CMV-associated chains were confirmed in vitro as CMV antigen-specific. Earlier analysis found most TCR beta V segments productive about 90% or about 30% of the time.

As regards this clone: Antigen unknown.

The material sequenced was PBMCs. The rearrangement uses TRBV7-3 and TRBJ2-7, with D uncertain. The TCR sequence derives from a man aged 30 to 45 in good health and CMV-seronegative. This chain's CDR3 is CASSASSSYEQYF. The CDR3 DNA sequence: TGTGCCAGCAGCGCTTCGAGCTCCTACGAGCAGTACTTC. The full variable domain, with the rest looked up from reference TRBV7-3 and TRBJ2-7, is GAGVSQTPSNKVTEKGKYVELRCDPISGHTALYWYRQSLGQGPEFLIYFQGTGAADDSGLPNDRFFAVRPEGSVSTLKIQRTERGDSAVYLCASSASSSYEQYFGPGTRLTVT.